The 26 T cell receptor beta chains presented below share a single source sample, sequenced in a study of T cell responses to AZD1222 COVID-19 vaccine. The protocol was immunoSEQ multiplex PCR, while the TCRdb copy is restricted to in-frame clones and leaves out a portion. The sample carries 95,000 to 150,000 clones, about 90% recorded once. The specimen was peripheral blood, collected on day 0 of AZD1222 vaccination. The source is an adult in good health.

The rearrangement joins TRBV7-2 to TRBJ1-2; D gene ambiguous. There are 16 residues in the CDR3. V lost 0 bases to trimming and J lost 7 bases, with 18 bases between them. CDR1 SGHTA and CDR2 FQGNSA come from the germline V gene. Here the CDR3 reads CASSLASGSSPFGYTF. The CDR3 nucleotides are TGTGCCAGCAGCTTAGCGTCCGGGTCCTCGCCCTTTGGCTACACCTTC.

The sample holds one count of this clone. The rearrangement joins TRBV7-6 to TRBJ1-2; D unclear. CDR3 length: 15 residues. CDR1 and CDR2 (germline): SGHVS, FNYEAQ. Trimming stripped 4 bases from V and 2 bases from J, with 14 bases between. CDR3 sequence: CASSSREGSNYGYTF. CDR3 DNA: TGTGCCAGCAGCTCGCGGGAGGGATCGAACTATGGCTACACCTTC.

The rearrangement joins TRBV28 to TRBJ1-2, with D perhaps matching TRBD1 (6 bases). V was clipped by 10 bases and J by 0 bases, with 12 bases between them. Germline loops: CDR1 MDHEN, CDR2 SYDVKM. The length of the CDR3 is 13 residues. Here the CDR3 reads CATRTESNYGYTF. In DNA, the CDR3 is TGTGCCACCCGGACAGAATCTAACTATGGCTACACCTTC.

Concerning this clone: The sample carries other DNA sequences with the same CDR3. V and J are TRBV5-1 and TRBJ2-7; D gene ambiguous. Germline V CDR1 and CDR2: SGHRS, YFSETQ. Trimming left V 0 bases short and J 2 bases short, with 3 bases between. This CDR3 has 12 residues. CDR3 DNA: TGCGCCAGCAGCTTGGGTGCCTACGAGCAGTACTTC. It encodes CASSLGAYEQYF. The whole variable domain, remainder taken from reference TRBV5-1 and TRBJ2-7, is KAGVTQTPRYLIKTRGQQVTLSCSPISGHRSVSWYQQTPGQGLQFLFEYFSETQRNKGNFPGRFSGRQFSNSRSEMNVSTLELGDSALYLCASSLGAYEQYFGPGTRLTVT.

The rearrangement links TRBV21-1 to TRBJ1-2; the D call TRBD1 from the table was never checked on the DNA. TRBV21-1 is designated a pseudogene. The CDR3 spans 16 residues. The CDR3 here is CASSKSGQGAIPGYTF. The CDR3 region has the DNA TGTGCCAGCAGCAAATCGGGACAGGGGGCGATCCCTGGCTACACCTTC.

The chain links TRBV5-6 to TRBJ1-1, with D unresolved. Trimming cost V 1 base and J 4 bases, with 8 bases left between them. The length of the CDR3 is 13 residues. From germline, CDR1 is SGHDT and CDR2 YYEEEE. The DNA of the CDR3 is TGTGCCAGCAGCTTGCAGGTCTTCACTGAAGCTTTCTTT. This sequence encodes CASSLQVFTEAFF.

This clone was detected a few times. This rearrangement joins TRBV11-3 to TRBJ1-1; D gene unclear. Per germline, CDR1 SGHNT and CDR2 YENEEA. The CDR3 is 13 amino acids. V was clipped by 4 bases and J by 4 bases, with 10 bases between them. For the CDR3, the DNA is TGTGCCAGCAGCTCCACCGGTACCACTGAAGCTTTCTTT. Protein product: CASSSTGTTEAFF.

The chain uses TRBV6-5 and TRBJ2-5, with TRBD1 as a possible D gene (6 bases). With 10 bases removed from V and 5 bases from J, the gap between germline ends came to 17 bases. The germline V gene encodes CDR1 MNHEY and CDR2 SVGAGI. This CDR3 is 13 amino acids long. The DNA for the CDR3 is TGTGCCACCTTCAACCGGCAGGGGGAGACCCAGTACTTC. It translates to CATFNRQGETQYF.

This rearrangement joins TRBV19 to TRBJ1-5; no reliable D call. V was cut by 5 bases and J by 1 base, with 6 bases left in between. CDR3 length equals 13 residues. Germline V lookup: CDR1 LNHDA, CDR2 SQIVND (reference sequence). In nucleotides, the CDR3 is TGTGCCAGTAGTCTAACGAGCAATCAGCCCCAGCATTTT. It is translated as CASSLTSNQPQHF.

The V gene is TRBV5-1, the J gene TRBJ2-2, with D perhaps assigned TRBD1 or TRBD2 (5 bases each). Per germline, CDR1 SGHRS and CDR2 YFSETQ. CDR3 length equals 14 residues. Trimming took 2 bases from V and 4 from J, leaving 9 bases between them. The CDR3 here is CASSLSGTTGELFF. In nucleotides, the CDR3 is TGCGCCAGCAGCTTATCCGGGACCACCGGGGAGCTGTTTTTT.

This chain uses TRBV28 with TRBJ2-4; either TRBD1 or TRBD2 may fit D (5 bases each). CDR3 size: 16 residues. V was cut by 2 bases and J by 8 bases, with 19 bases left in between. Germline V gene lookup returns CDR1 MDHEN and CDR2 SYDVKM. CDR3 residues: CASSLTAGAYGDIQYF. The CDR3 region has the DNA TGTGCCAGCAGTTTAACAGCCGGGGCCTACGGGGACATTCAGTACTTC. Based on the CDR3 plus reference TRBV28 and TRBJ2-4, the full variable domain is DVKVTQSSRYLVKRTGEKVFLECVQDMDHENMFWYRQDPGLGLRLIYFSYDVKMKEKGDIPEGYSVSREKKERFSLILESASTNQTSMYLCASSLTAGAYGDIQYFGAGTRLSVL.

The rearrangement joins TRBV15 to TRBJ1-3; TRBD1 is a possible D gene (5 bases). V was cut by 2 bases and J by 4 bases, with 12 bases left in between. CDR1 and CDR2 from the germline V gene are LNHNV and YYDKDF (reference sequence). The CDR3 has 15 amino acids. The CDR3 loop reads CATSRIRDGGNTIYF. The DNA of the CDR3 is TGTGCCACCAGCAGAATCCGGGACGGAGGAAACACCATATATTTT.

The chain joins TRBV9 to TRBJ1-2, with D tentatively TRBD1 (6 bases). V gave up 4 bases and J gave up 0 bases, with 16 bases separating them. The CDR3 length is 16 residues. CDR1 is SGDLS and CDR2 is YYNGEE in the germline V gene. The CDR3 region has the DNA TGTGCCAGCAGCCCGGGACAAGGTCCTCCTAACTATGGCTACACCTTC. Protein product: CASSPGQGPPNYGYTF.

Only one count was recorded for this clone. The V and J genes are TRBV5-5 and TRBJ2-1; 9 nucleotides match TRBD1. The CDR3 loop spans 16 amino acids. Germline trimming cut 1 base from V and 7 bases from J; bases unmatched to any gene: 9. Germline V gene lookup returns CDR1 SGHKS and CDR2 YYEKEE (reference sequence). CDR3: CASSLPPGQGANEQFF. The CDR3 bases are TGTGCCAGCAGCTTGCCCCCGGGACAGGGTGCGAATGAGCAGTTCTTC.

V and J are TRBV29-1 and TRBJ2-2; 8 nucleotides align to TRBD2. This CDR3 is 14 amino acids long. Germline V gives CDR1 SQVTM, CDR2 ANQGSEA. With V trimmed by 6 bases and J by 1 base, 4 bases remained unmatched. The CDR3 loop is CSVGRGLNTGELFF. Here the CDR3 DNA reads TGCAGCGTCGGGAGGGGCCTGAACACCGGGGAGCTGTTTTTT.

The CDR3 nucleotides are TGCGCCAGCGGCGCAACGGGGGCGGGAGAGACCCAGTACTTC. This sequence encodes CASGATGAGETQYF. V gene TRBV5-1 combines with J gene TRBJ2-5; D may match TRBD1 or TRBD2 (6 bases each). Per the germline V gene, CDR1 is SGHRS and CDR2 is YFSETQ. V was shortened by 7 bases and J by 4 bases, with 17 bases between the two germline ends. The CDR3 loop spans 14 amino acids.

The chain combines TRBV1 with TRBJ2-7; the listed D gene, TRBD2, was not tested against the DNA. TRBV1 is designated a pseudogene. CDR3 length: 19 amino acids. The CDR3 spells CTSSHLNNSDTTSSYEQYF. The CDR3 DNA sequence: TGCACCAGCAGCCACCTTAATAACAGTGACACGACTAGCTCCTACGAGCAGTACTTC.

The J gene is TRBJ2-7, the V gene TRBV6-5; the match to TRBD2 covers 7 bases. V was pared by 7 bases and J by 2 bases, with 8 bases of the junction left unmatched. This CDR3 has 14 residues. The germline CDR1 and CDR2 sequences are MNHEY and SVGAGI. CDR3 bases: TGTGCCAGCAACGAGGTAGCGGGCCCCTACGAGCAGTACTTC. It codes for CASNEVAGPYEQYF.

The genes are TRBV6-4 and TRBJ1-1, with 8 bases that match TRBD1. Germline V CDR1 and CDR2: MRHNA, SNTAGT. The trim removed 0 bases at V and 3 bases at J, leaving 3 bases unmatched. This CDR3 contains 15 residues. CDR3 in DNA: TGTGCCAGCAGTGACTCGTCAGGGGGCTACACTGAAGCTTTCTTT. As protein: CASSDSSGGYTEAFF.

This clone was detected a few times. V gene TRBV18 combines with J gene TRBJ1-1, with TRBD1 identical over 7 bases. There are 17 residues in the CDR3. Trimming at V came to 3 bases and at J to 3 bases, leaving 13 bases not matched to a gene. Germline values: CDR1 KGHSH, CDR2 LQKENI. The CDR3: CASSPLRRGRGDTEAFF. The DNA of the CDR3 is TGTGCCAGCTCACCGCTTCGGAGGGGGCGAGGGGACACTGAAGCTTTCTTT.

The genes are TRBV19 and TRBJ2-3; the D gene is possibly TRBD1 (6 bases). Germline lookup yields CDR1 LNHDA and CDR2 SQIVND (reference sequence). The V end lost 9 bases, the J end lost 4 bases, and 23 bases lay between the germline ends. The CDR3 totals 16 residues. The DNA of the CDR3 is TGTGCCAGCTCAATCAGGGGCAGGCTAGAGGCAGATACGCAGTATTTT. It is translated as CASSIRGRLEADTQYF.

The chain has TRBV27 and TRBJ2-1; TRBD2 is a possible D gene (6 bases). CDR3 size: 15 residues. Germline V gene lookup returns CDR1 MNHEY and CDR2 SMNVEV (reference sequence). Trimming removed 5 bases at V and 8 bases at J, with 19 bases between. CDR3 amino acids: CASSTRGARGDEQFF. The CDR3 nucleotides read TGTGCCAGCAGTACCCGCGGGGCCAGAGGCGATGAGCAGTTCTTC.

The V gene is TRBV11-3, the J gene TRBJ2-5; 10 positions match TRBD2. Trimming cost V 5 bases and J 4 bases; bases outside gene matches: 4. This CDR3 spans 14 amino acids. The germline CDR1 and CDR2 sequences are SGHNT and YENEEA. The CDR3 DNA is TGTGCCAGCAGCCCGAAGCGGGAGGGAGAGACCCAGTACTTC. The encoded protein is CASSPKREGETQYF.

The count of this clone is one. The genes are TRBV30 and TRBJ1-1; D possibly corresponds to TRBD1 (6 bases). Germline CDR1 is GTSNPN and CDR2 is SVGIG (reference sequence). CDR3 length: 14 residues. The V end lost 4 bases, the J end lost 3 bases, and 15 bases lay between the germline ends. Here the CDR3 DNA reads TGTGCCTGGAACGGGGGCGCGTCGGACACTGAAGCTTTCTTT. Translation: CAWNGGASDTEAFF.

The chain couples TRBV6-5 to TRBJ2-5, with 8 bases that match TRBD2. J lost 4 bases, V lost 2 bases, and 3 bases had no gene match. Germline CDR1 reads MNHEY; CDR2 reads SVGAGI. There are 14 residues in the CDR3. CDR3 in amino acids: CASSYTTSGETQYF. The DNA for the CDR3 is TGTGCCAGCAGTTACACCACTAGCGGAGAGACCCAGTACTTC.

CDR3 in DNA: TGTGCCAGCACGGACCTCGACAGGGACTACGAGCAGTACTTC. Translated: CASTDLDRDYEQYF. V is TRBV28 and J is TRBJ2-7, with 7 bases matching TRBD1. After removal of 7 bases from V and 3 bases from J, the junction contained 9 bases not matched to a gene. The CDR3 totals 14 residues. The germline V gene encodes CDR1 MDHEN and CDR2 SYDVKM.